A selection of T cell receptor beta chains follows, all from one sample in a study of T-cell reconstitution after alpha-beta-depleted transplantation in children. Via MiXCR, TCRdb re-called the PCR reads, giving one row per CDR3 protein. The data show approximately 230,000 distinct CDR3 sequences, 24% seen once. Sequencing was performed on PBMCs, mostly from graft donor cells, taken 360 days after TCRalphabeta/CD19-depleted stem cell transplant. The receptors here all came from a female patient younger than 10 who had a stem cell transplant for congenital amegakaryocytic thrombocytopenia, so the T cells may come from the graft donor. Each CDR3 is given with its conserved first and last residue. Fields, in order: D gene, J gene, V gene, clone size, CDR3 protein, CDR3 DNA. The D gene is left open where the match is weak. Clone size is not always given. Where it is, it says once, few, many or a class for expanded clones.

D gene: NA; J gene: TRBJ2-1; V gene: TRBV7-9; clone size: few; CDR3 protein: CASSIGLLYNEQFF; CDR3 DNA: TGTGCCAGCAGCATAGGACTACTCTACAATGAGCAGTTCTTC
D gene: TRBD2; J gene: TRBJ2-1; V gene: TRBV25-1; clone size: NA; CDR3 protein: CASSEGTSVHEQFF; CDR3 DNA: TGTGCCAGCAGTGAAGGGACTAGTGTCCATGAGCAGTTCTTC
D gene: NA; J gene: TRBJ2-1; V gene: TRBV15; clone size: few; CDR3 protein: CATSRVTLIGYNEQFF; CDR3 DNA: TGTGCCACCAGCAGAGTTACCCTCATAGGCTACAATGAGCAGTTCTTC
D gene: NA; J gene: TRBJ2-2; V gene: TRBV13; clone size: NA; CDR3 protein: CASSLDPQIGTGELFF; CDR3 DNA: TGTGCCAGCAGCTTAGACCCCCAAATCGGCACCGGGGAGCTGTTTTTT
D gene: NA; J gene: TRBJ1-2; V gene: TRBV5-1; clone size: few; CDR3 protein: CASSFDSFNYGYTF; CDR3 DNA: TGCGCCAGCAGCTTCGACAGCTTTAACTATGGCTACACCTTC
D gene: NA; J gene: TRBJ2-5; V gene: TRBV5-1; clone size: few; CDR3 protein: CASSLVHPQETQYF; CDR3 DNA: TGCGCCAGCAGCTTGGTGCATCCCCAAGAGACCCAGTACTTC
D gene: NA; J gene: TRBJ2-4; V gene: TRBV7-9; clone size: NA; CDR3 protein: CASSGSQAKNIQYF; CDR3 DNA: TGTGCCAGCTCGGGGTCCCAAGCCAAAAACATTCAGTACTTC
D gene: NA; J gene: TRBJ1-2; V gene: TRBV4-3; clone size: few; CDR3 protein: CASSQDKYYGYTF; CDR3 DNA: TGCGCCAGCAGCCAAGATAAGTACTATGGCTACACCTTC
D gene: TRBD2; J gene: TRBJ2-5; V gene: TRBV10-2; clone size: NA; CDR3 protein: CASHEGLGVAETQYF; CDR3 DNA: TGCGCCAGCCACGAGGGACTAGGGGTCGCGGAGACCCAGTACTTC
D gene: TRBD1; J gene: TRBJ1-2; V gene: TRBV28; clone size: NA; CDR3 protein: CASRSRDRDGYTF; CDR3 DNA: TGTGCCAGCCGATCCAGGGACAGGGATGGCTACACCTTC
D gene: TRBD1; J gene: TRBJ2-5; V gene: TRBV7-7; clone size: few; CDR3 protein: CASSLNRGREETQYF; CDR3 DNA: TGTGCCAGCAGCTTGAACAGGGGGCGCGAAGAGACCCAGTACTTC
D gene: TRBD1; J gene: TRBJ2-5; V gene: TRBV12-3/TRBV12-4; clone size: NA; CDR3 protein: CASRTGGGTQYF; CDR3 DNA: TGTGCCAGCAGAACAGGGGGCGGGACCCAGTACTTC
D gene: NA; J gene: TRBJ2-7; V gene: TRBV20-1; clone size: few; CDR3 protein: CSATIPGPSDEQYF; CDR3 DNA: TGCAGTGCTACGATTCCGGGACCCTCCGACGAGCAGTACTTC
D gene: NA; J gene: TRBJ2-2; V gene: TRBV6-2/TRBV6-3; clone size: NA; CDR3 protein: CASSYPDQLGQLNTGELFF; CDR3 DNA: TGTGCCAGCAGTTACCCCGACCAATTAGGACAGCTGAACACCGGGGAGCTGTTTTTT
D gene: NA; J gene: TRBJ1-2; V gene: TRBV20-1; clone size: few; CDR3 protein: CSARDMNNYGYTF; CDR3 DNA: TGCAGTGCTAGAGATATGAATAACTATGGCTACACCTTC
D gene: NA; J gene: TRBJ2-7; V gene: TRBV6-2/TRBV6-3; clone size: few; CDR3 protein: CASSAPNEQYF; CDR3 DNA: TGTGCCAGCAGTGCCCCTAACGAGCAGTACTTC
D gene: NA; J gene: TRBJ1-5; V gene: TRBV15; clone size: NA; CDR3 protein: CATSREGGPKQPQHF; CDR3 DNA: TGTGCCACCAGCAGGGAGGGGGGGCCCAAGCAGCCCCAGCATTTT
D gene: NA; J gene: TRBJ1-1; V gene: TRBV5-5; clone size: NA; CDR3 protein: CASSPPHHWAEAFF; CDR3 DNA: TGTGCCAGCAGCCCCCCCCACCACTGGGCTGAAGCTTTCTTT
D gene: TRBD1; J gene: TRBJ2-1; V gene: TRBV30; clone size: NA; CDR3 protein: CAWAGDRAYNEQFF; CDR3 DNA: TGTGCCTGGGCTGGGGACAGGGCCTACAATGAGCAGTTCTTC
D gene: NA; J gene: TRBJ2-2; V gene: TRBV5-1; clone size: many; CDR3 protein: CASSFRWWENTGELFF; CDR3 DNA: TGCGCCAGCAGCTTTCGTTGGTGGGAGAACACCGGGGAGCTGTTTTTT
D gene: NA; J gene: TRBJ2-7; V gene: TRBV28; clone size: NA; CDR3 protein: CASSPRDGTYEQYF; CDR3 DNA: TGTGCCAGCAGTCCCCGGGACGGGACCTACGAGCAGTACTTC
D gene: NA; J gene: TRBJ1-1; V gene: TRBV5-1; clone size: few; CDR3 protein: CASSFRQMNTEAFF; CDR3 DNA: TGCGCCAGCAGCTTCAGACAGATGAACACTGAAGCTTTCTTT
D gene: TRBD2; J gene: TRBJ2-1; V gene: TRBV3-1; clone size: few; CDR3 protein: CASSQDKIAGGRNEQFF; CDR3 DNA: TGTGCCAGCAGCCAAGACAAAATAGCGGGGGGGCGTAATGAGCAGTTCTTC
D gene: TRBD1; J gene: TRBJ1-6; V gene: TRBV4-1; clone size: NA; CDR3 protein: CASSQTTDRGYSPLHF; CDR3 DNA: TGCGCCAGCAGCCAAACCACCGACAGGGGCTATTCACCCCTCCACTTT
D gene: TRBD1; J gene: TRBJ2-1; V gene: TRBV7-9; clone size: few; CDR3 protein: CASSMGQGVEQFF; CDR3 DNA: TGTGCCAGCAGCATGGGACAGGGGGTTGAGCAGTTCTTC
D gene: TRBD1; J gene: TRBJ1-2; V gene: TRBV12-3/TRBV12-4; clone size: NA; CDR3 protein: CASSLSGQGGGYTF; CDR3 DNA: TGTGCCAGCAGTTTATCGGGACAGGGCGGTGGCTACACCTTC
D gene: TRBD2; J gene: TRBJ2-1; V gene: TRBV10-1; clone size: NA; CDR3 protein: CASSEYAGDYNEQFF; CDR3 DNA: TGCGCCAGCAGTGAGTATGCGGGGGACTACAATGAGCAGTTCTTC
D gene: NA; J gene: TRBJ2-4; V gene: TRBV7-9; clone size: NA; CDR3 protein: CASSLFAVGQAKNIQYF; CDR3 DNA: TGTGCCAGCAGCTTATTCGCGGTGGGCCAAGCCAAAAACATTCAGTACTTC
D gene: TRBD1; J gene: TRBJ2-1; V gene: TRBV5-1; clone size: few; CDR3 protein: CASSSGQVYNEQFF; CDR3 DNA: TGCGCCAGCAGCTCAGGACAGGTATACAATGAGCAGTTCTTC
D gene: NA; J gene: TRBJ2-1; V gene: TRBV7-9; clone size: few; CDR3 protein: CASSPSRSPSFYNEQFF; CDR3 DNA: TGTGCCAGCAGCCCCAGCCGAAGTCCATCTTTCTACAATGAGCAGTTCTTC
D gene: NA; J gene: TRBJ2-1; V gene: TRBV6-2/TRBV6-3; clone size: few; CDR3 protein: CASKVWSEQFF; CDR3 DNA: TGTGCCAGCAAAGTCTGGTCTGAGCAGTTCTTC
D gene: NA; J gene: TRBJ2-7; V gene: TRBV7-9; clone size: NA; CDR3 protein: CASSLSPVNYEQYF; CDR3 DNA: TGTGCCAGCAGCTTATCTCCGGTTAACTACGAGCAGTACTTC
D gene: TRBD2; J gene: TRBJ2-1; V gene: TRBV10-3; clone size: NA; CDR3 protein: CAIRTSGDGNEQFF; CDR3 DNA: TGTGCCATCAGGACTAGCGGGGATGGGAATGAGCAGTTCTTC
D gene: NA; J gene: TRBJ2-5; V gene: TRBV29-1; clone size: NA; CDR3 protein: CSAGGLARGETQYF; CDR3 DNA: TGCAGCGCTGGAGGTTTAGCACGGGGGGAGACCCAGTACTTC
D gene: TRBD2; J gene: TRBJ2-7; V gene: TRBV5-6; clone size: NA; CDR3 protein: CASSRSGRASYEQYF; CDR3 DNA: TGTGCCAGCAGCAGAAGCGGGAGGGCCTCCTACGAGCAGTACTTC
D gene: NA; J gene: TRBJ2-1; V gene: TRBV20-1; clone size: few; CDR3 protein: CSATRAREQFF; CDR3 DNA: TGCAGTGCTACCCGCGCGAGGGAGCAGTTCTTC
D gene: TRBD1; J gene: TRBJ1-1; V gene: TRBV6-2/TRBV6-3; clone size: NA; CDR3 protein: CAITRDRAGNTEAFF; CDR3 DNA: TGTGCCATCACCAGGGACAGGGCGGGTAACACTGAAGCTTTCTTT
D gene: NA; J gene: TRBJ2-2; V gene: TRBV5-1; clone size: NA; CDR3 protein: CASSLEEPYTGELFF; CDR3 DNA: TGCGCCAGCAGCTTGGAAGAGCCCTACACCGGGGAGCTGTTTTTT
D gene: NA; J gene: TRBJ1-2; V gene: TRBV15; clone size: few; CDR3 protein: CATSTPEGGVYGYTF; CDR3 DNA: TGTGCCACCAGCACCCCAGAAGGGGGGGTCTATGGCTACACCTTC
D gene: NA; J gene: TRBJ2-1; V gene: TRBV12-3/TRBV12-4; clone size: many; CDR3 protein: CASSLQGGSYNEQFF; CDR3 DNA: TGTGCCAGCAGTTTACAGGGGGGGTCCTACAATGAGCAGTTCTTC
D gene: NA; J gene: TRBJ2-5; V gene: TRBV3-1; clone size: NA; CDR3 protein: CASSQVLGAYQETQYF; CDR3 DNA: TGTGCCAGCAGCCAAGTTCTCGGGGCCTACCAAGAGACCCAGTACTTC
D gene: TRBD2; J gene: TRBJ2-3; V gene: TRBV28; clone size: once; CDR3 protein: CASSFAGDPDTQYF; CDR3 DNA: TGTGCCAGCAGTTTCGCGGGGGACCCAGATACGCAGTATTTT
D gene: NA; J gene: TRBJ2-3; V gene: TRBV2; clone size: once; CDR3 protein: CASSARLQGTDTQYF; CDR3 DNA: TGTGCCAGCAGTGCCCGGTTGCAGGGGACAGATACGCAGTATTTT
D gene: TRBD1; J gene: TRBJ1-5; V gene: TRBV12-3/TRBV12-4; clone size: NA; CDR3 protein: CASSGGTGAQPQHF; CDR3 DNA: TGTGCCAGCAGTGGAGGGACAGGGGCTCAGCCCCAGCATTTT
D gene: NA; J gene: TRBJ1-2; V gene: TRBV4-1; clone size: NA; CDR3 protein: CASSQVLGVNYGYTF; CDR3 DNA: TGCGCCAGCAGCCAAGTTCTGGGGGTAAACTATGGCTACACCTTC
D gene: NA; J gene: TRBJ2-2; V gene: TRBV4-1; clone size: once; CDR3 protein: CASTSRERANTGELFF; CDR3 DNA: TGCGCCAGCACCAGTCGAGAGCGCGCGAACACCGGGGAGCTGTTTTTT
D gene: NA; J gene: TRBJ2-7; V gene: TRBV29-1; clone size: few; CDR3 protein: CSVGNRDGGTYF; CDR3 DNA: TGCAGCGTTGGAAACAGGGATGGAGGAACGTACTTC
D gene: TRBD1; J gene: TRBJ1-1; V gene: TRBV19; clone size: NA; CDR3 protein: CASSIWTGNTEAFF; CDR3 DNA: TGTGCCAGTAGTATTTGGACAGGAAACACTGAAGCTTTCTTT
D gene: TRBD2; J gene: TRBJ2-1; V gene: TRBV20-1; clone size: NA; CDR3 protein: CSAALTSGGSQYNEQFF; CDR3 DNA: TGCAGTGCTGCACTGACTAGCGGGGGGTCCCAATACAATGAGCAGTTCTTC
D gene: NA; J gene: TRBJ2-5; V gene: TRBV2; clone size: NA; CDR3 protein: CASKDARGETQYF; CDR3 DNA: TGTGCCAGCAAGGATGCGAGGGGGGAGACCCAGTACTTC
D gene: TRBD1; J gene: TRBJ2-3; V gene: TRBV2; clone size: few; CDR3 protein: CASRTGVTDTQYF; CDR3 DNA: TGTGCCAGCAGGACAGGGGTAACAGATACGCAGTATTTT
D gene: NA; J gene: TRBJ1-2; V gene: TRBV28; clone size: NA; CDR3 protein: CASSPTTGNYGYTF; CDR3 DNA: TGTGCCAGCAGTCCCACCACAGGGAACTATGGCTACACCTTC
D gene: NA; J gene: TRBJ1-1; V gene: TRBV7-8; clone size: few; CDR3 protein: CASSLVGFEAFF; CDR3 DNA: TGTGCCAGCAGCTTAGTTGGCTTTGAAGCTTTCTTT
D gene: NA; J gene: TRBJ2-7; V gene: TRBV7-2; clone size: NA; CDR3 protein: CASSLGAPITYEQYF; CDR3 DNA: TGTGCCAGCAGCTTAGGAGCTCCGATTACCTACGAGCAGTACTTC
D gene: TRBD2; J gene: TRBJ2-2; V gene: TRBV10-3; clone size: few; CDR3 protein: CAISETGRPNTGELFF; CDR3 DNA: TGTGCCATCAGTGAGACCGGGAGGCCGAACACCGGGGAGCTGTTTTTT
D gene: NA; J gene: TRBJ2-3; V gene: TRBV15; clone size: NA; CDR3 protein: CATSRDISHTQYF; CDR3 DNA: TGTGCCACCAGCAGAGATATATCCCATACGCAGTATTTT
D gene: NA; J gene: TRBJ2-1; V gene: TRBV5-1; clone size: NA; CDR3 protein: CASSGYQGPLYNEQFF; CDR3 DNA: TGCGCCAGCAGCGGGTACCAGGGCCCCCTATACAATGAGCAGTTCTTC